These 12 T cell receptor beta chains were all obtained from the same sample, sequenced in a study of T-cell reconstitution after alpha-beta-depleted transplantation in children. Unique molecular identifiers tagged the TCRbeta library. TCRdb called the PCR reads again in MiXCR, with one record for every CDR3 protein. The sample carries 200,000 to 250,000 distinct CDR3 sequences, approximately 9% recorded once. The sequenced sample was PBMCs from the stem cell graft donor, obtained from the stem cell graft. The receptor source for this set is a human donor who donated a stem cell graft to a child with acute lymphoblastic leukemia.

This clonotype was recorded many times. The chain recombines TRBV7-2 with TRBJ1-1; D call uncertain. The V gene lost 1 base and the J gene lost 4 bases, with 10 bases spanning the gap. This CDR3 contains 14 residues. Germline CDR1 SGHTA, CDR2 FQGNSA. CDR3 sequence: CASSLVLLGTEAFF. The CDR3 region has the DNA TGTGCCAGCAGCTTAGTCCTTTTGGGCACTGAAGCTTTCTTT.

In its sample, this clonotype was seen a few times. V is TRBV12-3 or TRBV12-4 and J is TRBJ2-3, with a possible D match to TRBD2 (5 bases). V shed 3 bases and J shed 1 base, with 8 bases lying between them. The CDR3 is 14 amino acids. In nucleotides, the CDR3 is TGTGCCAGCAGTTTTTCGGAGGGCACAGATACGCAGTATTTT. It codes for CASSFSEGTDTQYF.

This clonotype has ten or more counts. The chain links TRBV20-1 to TRBJ2-1; TRBD2 aligns across 7 bases. This CDR3 is 15 amino acids long. J gave up 8 bases and V 3 bases, and 13 bases lay outside the gene matches. CDR1 is DFQATT and CDR2 is SNEGSKA in the germline V gene (reference sequence). This CDR3 is CSASPLTGGPHEQFF. The CDR3 DNA reads TGCAGTGCTAGCCCTCTTACGGGAGGACCTCATGAGCAGTTCTTC.

This clonotype was counted ten times or more. The V call is TRBV12-3 or TRBV12-4, the J call TRBJ2-5; D assignment may be TRBD1 or TRBD2 (6 bases each). V lost 3 bases, J lost 4 bases, and 9 bases lay in between. The CDR3 is 13 residues long. The CDR3 DNA follows: TGTGCCAGCAGTTTCCGGGGGCCAGAGACCCAGTACTTC. The encoded protein is CASSFRGPETQYF.

This clonotype has ten or more counts. The CDR3 protein is CASSSTNPGELFF. Written as DNA, the CDR3 is TGTGCCAGCAGCTCGACCAACCCCGGGGAGCTGTTTTTT. This sequence joins TRBV5-6 and TRBJ2-2, with unresolved D. The V and J ends lost 3 bases and 6 bases respectively, with 9 bases between them. The CDR3 runs to 13 residues. Germline V lookup: CDR1 SGHDT, CDR2 YYEEEE.

The chain joins TRBV9 to TRBJ2-3, with 11 bases matching TRBD2. CDR3 length: 18 amino acids. Trimming cost V 0 bases and J 5 bases; bases outside gene matches: 11. The germline gives CDR1 SGDLS, CDR2 YYNGEE. The CDR3 DNA reads as TGTGCCAGCAGCGTAGGGACCTTAGCGGGGGGGCCCGGAGATACGCAGTATTTT. Its protein product is CASSVGTLAGGPGDTQYF.

The rearrangement links TRBV15 to TRBJ2-7; TRBD2 matches at 8 bases. The CDR3 is 15 residues long. The germline CDR1 and CDR2 sequences are LNHNV and YYDKDF (reference sequence). The J segment lost 5 bases and the V segment lost 0 bases, leaving 6 bases of the junction unmatched. CDR3 sequence (DNA): TGTGCCACCAGCAGAGATCCCGGGGGGGCCGACGAGCAGTACTTC. As protein: CATSRDPGGADEQYF.

This clonotype was seen many times. J is TRBJ2-2 and V is TRBV7-2, with TRBD1 matching over 7 bases. Germline V CDR1 and CDR2: SGHTA, FQGNSA. V lost 6 bases and J lost 3; bases outside the gene matches: 4. CDR3 length: 14 amino acids. CDR3 region: CASRADRDTGELFF. DNA of the CDR3: TGTGCCAGCAGGGCCGACAGGGACACCGGGGAGCTGTTTTTT.

Many counts were recorded for this clonotype. CDR3 sequence reads: CASSLELAGGPYEQYF. The CDR3 nucleotides read TGTGCCAGCAGCTTAGAGCTAGCGGGGGGCCCATACGAGCAGTACTTC. The chain has TRBV7-9 and TRBJ2-7, with TRBD2 matching 11 bases. CDR3 length: 16 amino acids. V was pared by 1 base and J by 4 bases, with 6 bases of the junction left unmatched. Germline V CDR1 and CDR2: SEHNR, FQNEAQ (reference sequence). Looking up the rest from reference TRBV7-9 and TRBJ2-7 gives the full variable domain: DTGVSQNPRHKITKRGQNVTFRCDPISEHNRLYWYRQTLGQGPEFLTYFQNEAQLEKSRLLSDRFSAERPKGSFSTLEIQRTEQGDSAMYLCASSLELAGGPYEQYFGPGTRLTVT.

The genes are TRBV5-1 and TRBJ2-2; tentative D call: TRBD2 (6 bases). The length of the CDR3 is 16 residues. V dropped 0 bases and J dropped 1 base, with 10 bases sitting between them. Germline CDR1 reads SGHRS; CDR2 reads YFSETQ. The CDR3, as DNA: TGCGCCAGCAGCTTGGGATCCGGGGGGAACACCGGGGAGCTGTTTTTT. Translation gives CASSLGSGGNTGELFF.

V gene TRBV12-3 or TRBV12-4 combines with J gene TRBJ2-1; D gene ambiguous. Deletions cut 3 bases from V and 1 base from J, with 10 bases between. The CDR3 runs 15 residues. The CDR3 loop is CASSFTASSYNEQFF. The CDR3 DNA follows: TGTGCCAGCAGTTTCACTGCATCTTCCTACAATGAGCAGTTCTTC.

In its sample, this clonotype was seen many times. V and J are TRBV5-1 and TRBJ2-7; 7 bases fit TRBD1. This CDR3 comprises 14 residues. Germline lookup yields CDR1 SGHRS and CDR2 YFSETQ. The ends lost 4 bases at V and 6 bases at J; junction bases unmatched: 10. In DNA, the CDR3 is TGCGCCAGCAGCCCGACAGGGTCAAAGGGCGAGCAGTACTTC. Encoded protein: CASSPTGSKGEQYF.